Given below is one T cell receptor (beta chain) in context. CDR1 is SGDLS, CDR2 YYNGEE, per germline. The J segment lost 3 bases and the V segment lost 4 bases, leaving 18 bases of the junction unmatched. This CDR3 is built from 18 residues. This record belongs to a study of technical replicates of blood from several donors. This table comes from immunoSEQ multiplex PCR, and its TCRdb copy is limited to in-frame clones, with some not included. This sample has over 80,000 clones, with around 96% found just once. The genes are TRBV9 and TRBJ2-7, with 8 nucleotides matching TRBD2. The specimen was T cells isolated from PBMCs. The receptor comes from a human donor in good health. The CDR3 region is CASSPTGSGKVGFYEQYF. CDR3 DNA: TGTGCCAGCAGCCCAACTGGTAGCGGGAAGGTGGGGTTCTACGAGCAGTACTTC.